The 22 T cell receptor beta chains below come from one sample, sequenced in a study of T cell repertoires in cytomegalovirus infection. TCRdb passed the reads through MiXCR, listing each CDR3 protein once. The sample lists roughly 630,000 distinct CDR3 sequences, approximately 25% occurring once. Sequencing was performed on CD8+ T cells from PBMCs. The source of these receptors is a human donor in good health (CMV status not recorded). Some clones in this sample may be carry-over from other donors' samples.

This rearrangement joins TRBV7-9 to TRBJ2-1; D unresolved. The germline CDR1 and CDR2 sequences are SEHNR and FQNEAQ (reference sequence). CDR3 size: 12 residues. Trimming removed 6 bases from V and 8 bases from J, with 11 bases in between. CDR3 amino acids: CASSKPDHEQFF. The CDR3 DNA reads TGTGCCAGCAGTAAGCCGGATCATGAGCAGTTCTTC.

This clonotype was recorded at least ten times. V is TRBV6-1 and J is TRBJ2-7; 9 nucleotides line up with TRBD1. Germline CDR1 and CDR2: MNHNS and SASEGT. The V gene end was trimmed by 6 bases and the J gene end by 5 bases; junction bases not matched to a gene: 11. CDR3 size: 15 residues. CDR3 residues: CASRKQGASLDEQYF. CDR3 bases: TGTGCCAGCAGGAAACAGGGGGCATCGCTCGACGAGCAGTACTTC.

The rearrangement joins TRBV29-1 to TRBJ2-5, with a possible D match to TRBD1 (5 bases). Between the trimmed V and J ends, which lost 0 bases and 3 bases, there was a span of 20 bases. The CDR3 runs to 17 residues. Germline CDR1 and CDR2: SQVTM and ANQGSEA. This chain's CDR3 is CSVEEGGWSRAKETQYF. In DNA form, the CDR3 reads TGCAGCGTTGAAGAGGGCGGTTGGAGCAGGGCTAAAGAGACCCAGTACTTC.

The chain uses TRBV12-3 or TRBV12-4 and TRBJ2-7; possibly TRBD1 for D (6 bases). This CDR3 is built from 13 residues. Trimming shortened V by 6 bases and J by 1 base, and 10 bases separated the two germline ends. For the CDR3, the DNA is TGTGCCAGCAGCCGGACAGAATCCTACGAGCAGTACGTC. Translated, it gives CASSRTESYEQYV.

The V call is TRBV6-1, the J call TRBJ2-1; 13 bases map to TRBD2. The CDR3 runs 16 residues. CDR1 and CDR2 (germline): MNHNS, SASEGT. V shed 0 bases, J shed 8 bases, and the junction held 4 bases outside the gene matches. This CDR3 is CASSEAVLAGGDEQFF. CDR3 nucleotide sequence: TGTGCCAGCAGTGAAGCGGTACTAGCGGGGGGGGATGAGCAGTTCTTC.

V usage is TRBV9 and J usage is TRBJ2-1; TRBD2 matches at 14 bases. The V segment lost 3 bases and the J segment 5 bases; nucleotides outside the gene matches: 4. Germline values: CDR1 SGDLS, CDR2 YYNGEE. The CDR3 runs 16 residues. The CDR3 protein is CASSARLAGGNNEQFF. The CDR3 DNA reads TGTGCCAGCAGCGCCCGACTAGCGGGGGGGAACAATGAGCAGTTCTTC.

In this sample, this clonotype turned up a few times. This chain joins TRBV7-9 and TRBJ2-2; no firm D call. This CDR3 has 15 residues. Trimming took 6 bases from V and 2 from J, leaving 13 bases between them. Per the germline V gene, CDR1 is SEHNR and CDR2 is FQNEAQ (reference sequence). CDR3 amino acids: CASSSEPYNTGELFF. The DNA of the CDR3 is TGTGCCAGCAGTTCAGAGCCCTATAACACCGGGGAGCTGTTTTTT.

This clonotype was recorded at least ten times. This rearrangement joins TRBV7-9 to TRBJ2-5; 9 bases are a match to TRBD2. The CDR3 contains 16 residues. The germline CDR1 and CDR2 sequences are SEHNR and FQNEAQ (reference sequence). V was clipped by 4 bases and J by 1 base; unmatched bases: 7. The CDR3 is CASSSKAGGAQETQYF. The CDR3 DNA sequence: TGTGCCAGCAGCTCGAAAGCGGGGGGCGCCCAAGAGACCCAGTACTTC.

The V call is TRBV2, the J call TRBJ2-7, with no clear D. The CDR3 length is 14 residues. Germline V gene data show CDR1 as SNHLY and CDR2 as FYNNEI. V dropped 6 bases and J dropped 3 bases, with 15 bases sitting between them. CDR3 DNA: TGTGCCAGCAGAGGCCCCACCCCCCTCTACGAGCAGTACTTC. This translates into CASRGPTPLYEQYF.

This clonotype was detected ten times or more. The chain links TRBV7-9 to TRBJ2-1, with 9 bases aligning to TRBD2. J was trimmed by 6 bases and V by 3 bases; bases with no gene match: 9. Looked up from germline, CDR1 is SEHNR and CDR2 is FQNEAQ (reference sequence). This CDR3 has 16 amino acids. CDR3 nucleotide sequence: TGTGCCAGCAGCTTGGGTGCTGCGGGGGGGACCAATGAGCAGTTCTTC. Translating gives CASSLGAAGGTNEQFF.

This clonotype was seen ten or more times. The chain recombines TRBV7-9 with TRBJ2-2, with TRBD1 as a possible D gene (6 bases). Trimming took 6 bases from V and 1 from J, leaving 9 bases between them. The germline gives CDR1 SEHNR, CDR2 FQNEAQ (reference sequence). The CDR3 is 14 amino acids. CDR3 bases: TGTGCCAGCAGACCGGGACAGAACACCGGGGAGCTGTTTTTT. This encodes CASRPGQNTGELFF.

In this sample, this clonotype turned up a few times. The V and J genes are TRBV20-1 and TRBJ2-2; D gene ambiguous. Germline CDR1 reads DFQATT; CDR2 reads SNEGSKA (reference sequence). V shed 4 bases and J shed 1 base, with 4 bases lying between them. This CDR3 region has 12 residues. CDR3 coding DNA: TGCAGTGCTACAGGGAACACCGGGGAGCTGTTTTTT. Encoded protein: CSATGNTGELFF.

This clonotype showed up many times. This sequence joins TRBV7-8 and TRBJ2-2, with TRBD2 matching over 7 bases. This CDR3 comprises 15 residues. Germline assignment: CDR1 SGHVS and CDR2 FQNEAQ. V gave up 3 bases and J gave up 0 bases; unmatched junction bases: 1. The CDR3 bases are TGTGCCAGCAGCTTTGGGGGGGCGAACACCGGGGAGCTGTTTTTT. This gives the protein CASSFGGANTGELFF.

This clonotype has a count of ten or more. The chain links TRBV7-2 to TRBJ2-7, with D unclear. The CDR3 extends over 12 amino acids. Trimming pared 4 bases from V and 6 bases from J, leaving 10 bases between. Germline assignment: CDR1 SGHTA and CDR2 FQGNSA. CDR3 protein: CASSYPGSEQYF. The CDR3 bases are TGTGCCAGCAGCTACCCTGGGTCCGAGCAGTACTTC.

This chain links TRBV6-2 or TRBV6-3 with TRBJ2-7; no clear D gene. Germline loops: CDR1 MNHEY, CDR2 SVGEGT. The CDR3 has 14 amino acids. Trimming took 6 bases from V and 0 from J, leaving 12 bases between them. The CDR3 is CASSFSDVSYEQYV. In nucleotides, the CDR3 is TGTGCCAGCAGCTTCTCGGACGTCTCCTACGAGCAGTACGTC.

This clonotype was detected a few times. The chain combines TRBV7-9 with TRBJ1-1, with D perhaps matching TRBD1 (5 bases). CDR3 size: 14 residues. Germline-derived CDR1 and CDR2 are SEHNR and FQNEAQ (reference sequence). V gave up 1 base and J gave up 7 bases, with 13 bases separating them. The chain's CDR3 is CASSLESGSYEAFF. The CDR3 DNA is TGTGCCAGCAGCTTAGAATCAGGGAGCTATGAAGCTTTCTTT.

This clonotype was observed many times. The CDR3 protein is CASSLRGSNTGELFF. The CDR3 DNA reads TGTGCCAGCAGCTTACGGGGTTCGAACACCGGGGAGCTGTTTTTT. The chain joins TRBV7-9 to TRBJ2-2; tentative D call: TRBD2 (5 bases). The CDR3 loop spans 15 amino acids. The V gene lost 2 bases and the J gene lost 0 bases, with 7 bases spanning the gap. In germline, CDR1 is SEHNR, CDR2 FQNEAQ (reference sequence).

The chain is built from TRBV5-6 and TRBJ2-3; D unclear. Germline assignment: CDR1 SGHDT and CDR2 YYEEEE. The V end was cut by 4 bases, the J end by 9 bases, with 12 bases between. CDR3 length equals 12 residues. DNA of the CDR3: TGTGCCAGCAGCCCCGGGCCTGTAACGCAGTATTTT. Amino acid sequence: CASSPGPVTQYF.

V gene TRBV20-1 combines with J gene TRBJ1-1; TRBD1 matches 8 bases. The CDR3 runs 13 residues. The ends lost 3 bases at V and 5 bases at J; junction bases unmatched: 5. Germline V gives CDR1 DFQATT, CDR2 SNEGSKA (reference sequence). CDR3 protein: CSARTGAGTEAFF. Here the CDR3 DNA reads TGCAGTGCTAGGACAGGGGCAGGTACTGAAGCTTTCTTT.

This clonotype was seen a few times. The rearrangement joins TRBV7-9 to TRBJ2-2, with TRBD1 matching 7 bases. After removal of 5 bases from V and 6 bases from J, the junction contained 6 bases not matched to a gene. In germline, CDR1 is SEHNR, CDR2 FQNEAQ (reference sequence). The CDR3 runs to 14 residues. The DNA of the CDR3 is TGTGCCAGCAGCCCCCGACAGGGTCCCGGGGAGCTGTTTTTT. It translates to CASSPRQGPGELFF.

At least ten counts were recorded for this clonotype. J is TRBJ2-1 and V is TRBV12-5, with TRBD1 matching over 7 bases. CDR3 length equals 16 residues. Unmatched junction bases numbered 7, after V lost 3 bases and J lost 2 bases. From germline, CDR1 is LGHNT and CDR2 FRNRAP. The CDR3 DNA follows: TGTGCTAGTGGTTTCCTCGGGACAGACACCTACAATGAGCAGTTCTTC. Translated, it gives CASGFLGTDTYNEQFF.

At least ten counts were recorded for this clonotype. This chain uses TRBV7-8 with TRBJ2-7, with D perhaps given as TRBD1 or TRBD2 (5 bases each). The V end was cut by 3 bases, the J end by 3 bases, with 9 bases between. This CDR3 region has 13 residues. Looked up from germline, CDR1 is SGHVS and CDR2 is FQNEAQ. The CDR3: CASSLRGIYEQYV. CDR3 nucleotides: TGTGCCAGCAGCTTGAGGGGAATCTACGAGCAGTACGTC.